These T cell receptor beta chains were read from a single sample in a study of blood T cell repertoires in COVID-19. Some clones are missing from TCRdb's copy, which holds only in-frame ones; the method was immunoSEQ multiplex PCR. The repertoire holds about 270,000 clones, roughly 84% seen once, with 3.1% in the top ten. What was sequenced was peripheral blood. Source of these receptors: a woman under 30 with acute or convalescent COVID-19. Both conserved end residues are part of each CDR3. A D gene is named only where the DNA matches it firmly. The listing skips clone size in some rows; elsewhere it reads once, few, many or a size class.

>many|TRBJ1-3|-|TRBV18
CASSPPGASSGNTIYF
TGTGCCAGCTCACCACCGGGAGCGTCATCCGGAAACACCATATATTTT
>-|TRBJ1-1|TRBD1|TRBV19
CASTGQVNTEAFF
TGTGCCAGTACGGGACAGGTGAACACTGAAGCTTTCTTT
>-|TRBJ1-2|TRBD1|TRBV6-6
CASSSGTGSYTF
TGTGCCAGCAGTAGCGGGACAGGGAGCTACACCTTC
>-|TRBJ1-4|-|TRBV28
CASSLPPPARGWEKLFF
TGTGCCAGCAGTTTACCCCCCCCGGCCCGGGGTTGGGAAAAACTGTTTTTT
>once|TRBJ1-2|-|TRBV7-2
CASSPIGRGTEDYGYTF
TGTGCCAGCAGCCCCATCGGTCGCGGGACGGAAGACTATGGCTACACCTTC
>-|TRBJ2-7|TRBD1|TRBV5-1
CASSLAGQSYEQYF
TGCGCCAGCAGCTTGGCGGGACAGTCCTACGAGCAGTACTTC
>-|TRBJ1-2|-|TRBV4-3
CASSQDFGRGWGYTF
TGCGCCAGCAGCCAAGATTTCGGCAGGGGTTGGGGCTACACCTTC
>once|TRBJ2-7|-|TRBV6-2/TRBV6-3
CASSSSGLRIEQYF
TGTGCCAGCAGTTCAAGCGGGCTCCGGATCGAGCAGTACTTC
>-|TRBJ2-1|TRBD2|TRBV6-4
CASSDSGLANGEQFF
TGTGCCAGCAGTGACTCGGGACTAGCAAACGGTGAGCAGTTCTTC
>-|TRBJ2-7|TRBD2|TRBV7-2
CASSLAAGGPAHEQYF
TGTGCCAGCAGCTTAGCGGCGGGAGGGCCTGCCCACGAGCAGTACTTC
>-|TRBJ2-3|-|TRBV30
CGASGTDTQYF
TGTGGGGCTAGCGGCACAGATACGCAGTATTTT
>-|TRBJ2-3|TRBD2|TRBV6-4
CASSDSSGRTDTQYF
TGTGCCAGCAGTGACTCAAGCGGGAGGACAGATACGCAGTATTTT
>-|TRBJ2-1|TRBD1|TRBV28
CASTGGSYNEQFF
TGTGCCAGCACAGGGGGCTCCTACAATGAGCAGTTCTTC
>few|TRBJ1-3|-|TRBV9
CASSGTDTSGNTIYF
TGTGCCAGCAGCGGGACAGATACCTCTGGAAACACCATATATTTT
>few|TRBJ1-5|TRBD1|TRBV18
CASSPSQGDQPQHF
TGTGCCAGCTCACCGAGCCAGGGGGATCAGCCCCAGCATTTT
>-|TRBJ1-5|TRBD1|TRBV18
CASSPTGQKNQPQHF
TGTGCCAGCTCACCTACGGGACAGAAGAATCAGCCCCAGCATTTT
>once|TRBJ2-2|-|TRBV4-3
CASSSRDNTGELFF
TGCGCCAGCAGCTCCCGCGATAACACCGGGGAGCTGTTTTTT
>-|TRBJ2-1|TRBD2|TRBV27
CASSPGLPTYNEQFF
TGTGCCAGCAGTCCGGGACTACCCACCTACAATGAGCAGTTCTTC
>-|TRBJ1-1|-|TRBV7-8
CASSGGPNTEAFF
TGTGCCAGCAGCGGGGGCCCGAACACTGAAGCTTTCTTT
>-|TRBJ1-6|-|TRBV7-2
CASSSRVDSPLHF
TGTGCCAGCAGCAGTAGAGTCGATTCACCCCTCCACTTT
>-|TRBJ2-7|TRBD2|TRBV7-9
CASSPSGGRGRGEQYF
TGTGCCAGCAGCCCTTCGGGCGGGAGAGGACGGGGCGAGCAGTACTTC
>-|TRBJ1-4|-|TRBV28
CASTGGPNNEKLFF
TGTGCCAGCACGGGGGGTCCCAATAATGAAAAACTGTTTTTT
>-|TRBJ2-7|TRBD1|TRBV5-1
CASSSFPGGEQYF
TGCGCCAGCAGCTCATTTCCAGGGGGCGAGCAGTACTTC
>-|TRBJ2-2|-|TRBV7-2
CASSLAGILPGELFF
TGTGCCAGCAGCTTGGCGGGTATCCTACCCGGGGAGCTGTTTTTT
>-|TRBJ2-7|TRBD1|TRBV7-9
CASSSPGQGLEQYF
TGTGCCAGCAGCTCCCCGGGACAGGGTCTCGAGCAGTACTTC
>-|TRBJ2-7|-|TRBV5-6
CASSPQPPGPYEQYF
TGTGCCAGCAGCCCCCAACCCCCAGGGCCCTACGAGCAGTACTTC
>few|TRBJ2-5|TRBD1|TRBV28
CASSNPGTGRETQYF
TGTGCCAGCAGTAACCCCGGGACAGGGAGGGAGACCCAGTACTTC